This T cell receptor (beta chain) appears in the sequencing data of a study of blood T cell repertoires in COVID-19. As originally analysed: Quantification of nucleated cells was approximated via reference gene primer amplification. This table comes from immunoSEQ multiplex PCR, and its TCRdb copy is limited to in-frame clones, with some not included. V and J calls and clone size follow that table, whereas D and trimming were derived from the DNA. Among about 59,000 clones listed, less than 85% were seen once. Trimming cost V 4 bases and J 5 bases, with 12 bases left between them. In germline, CDR1 is SGDLS, CDR2 YYNGEE. This CDR3 spans 14 amino acids.

The sequence was collected from a human donor in a cohort sampled during active COVID-19. The sample taken for sequencing was peripheral blood. The chain is built from TRBV9 and TRBJ2-2; D unresolved. CDR3 nucleotide sequence: TGTGCCAGCAGCTCTCGTAGTCGGACCGGGGAGCTGTTTTTT. Protein sequence: CASSSRSRTGELFF.